The 12 T cell receptor beta chains presented below share a single source sample, sequenced in a study of T cell repertoires in cytomegalovirus infection. In TCRdb, the reads were re-called with MiXCR into one record per CDR3 protein. The sample consists of about 600,000 distinct CDR3 sequences, roughly 26% of them appearing once. Sequenced material: CD8+ T cells from PBMCs. The receptors were sampled from a human donor in good health (CMV status not recorded). Some clones in this sample may be carry-over from other donors' samples.

This clonotype occurred a few times. This sequence joins TRBV29-1 and TRBJ2-5; a weak D match, TRBD1 (6 bases). Trimming removed 0 bases from V and 4 bases from J, with 9 bases in between. The CDR3 consists of 13 residues. Germline lookup yields CDR1 SQVTM and CDR2 ANQGSEA. CDR3 sequence: CSVEEGAGETQYF. DNA for the CDR3: TGCAGCGTTGAAGAGGGGGCAGGAGAGACCCAGTACTTC.

The chain links TRBV20-1 to TRBJ1-5; 9 nucleotides agree with TRBD1. The germline V gene encodes CDR1 DFQATT and CDR2 SNEGSKA (reference sequence). The CDR3 is 16 residues long. V shed 3 bases, J shed 4 bases, and the junction held 10 bases outside the gene matches. The CDR3 here is CSARDRGHLTNQPQHF. The CDR3 bases are TGCAGTGCTAGGGACAGGGGCCATTTAACGAATCAGCCCCAGCATTTT.

The gene calls are TRBV12-5 and TRBJ1-6; unclear D gene. The length of the CDR3 is 17 residues. Germline lookup yields CDR1 LGHNT and CDR2 FRNRAP. The V end was cut by 6 bases, the J end by 0 bases, with 15 bases between. The CDR3 bases are TGTGCTAGTGGCTTCCCGTCGGAGAGCTCCTATAATTCACCCCTCCACTTT. It specifies CASGFPSESSYNSPLHF.

This clonotype was seen more than once but under ten times. The V call is TRBV7-9, the J call TRBJ2-2; D is ambiguous. V was clipped by 5 bases and J by 1 base, with 8 bases between them. The CDR3 spans 14 residues. Germline V gives CDR1 SEHNR, CDR2 FQNEAQ (reference sequence). CDR3 sequence: CASSLGKNTGELFF. The CDR3 coding sequence is TGTGCCAGCAGCCTAGGGAAGAACACCGGGGAGCTGTTTTTT.

The V gene is TRBV29-1, the J gene TRBJ2-5, with 11 positions matching TRBD1. V gave up 2 bases and J gave up 5 bases; unmatched junction bases: 4. This CDR3 comprises 14 residues. CDR1 is SQVTM, CDR2 ANQGSEA, per germline. Here the CDR3 reads CSVERDRGFETQYF. The CDR3 DNA reads TGCAGCGTTGAAAGGGACAGGGGGTTTGAGACCCAGTACTTC. Full variable domain (missing parts from reference TRBV29-1 and TRBJ2-5): SAVISQKPSRDICQRGTSLTIQCQVDSQVTMMFWYRQQPGQSLTLIATANQGSEATYESGFVIDKFPISRPNLTFSTLTVSNMSPEDSSIYLCSVERDRGFETQYFGPGTRLLVL.

This clonotype was seen only a few times. Because it lacks the conserved phenylalanine or tryptophan at the end, this CDR3 is likely a read error. The limits of the CDR3 on the DNA are not certain, so only TCRdb's listed CDR3 is given. This chain uses TRBV7-9 with TRBJ2-7; the table's D gene call, TRBD2, was not cross checked with the DNA. Germline-derived CDR1 and CDR2 are SEHNR and FQNEAQ (reference sequence). The CDR3 contains 11 residues when both ends are counted. CDR3 residues: CASSSSGTPQY.

Worth noting for this clonotype: This may come from a read error, since a much larger clone is one base off. V is TRBV7-2 and J is TRBJ2-5; D unclear. CDR3 length: 14 amino acids. Germline V CDR1 and CDR2: SGHTA, FQGNSA. CDR3 coding DNA: TGTGCCAACAGCGTGCCAGACCTACAAGAGACCCAGTACTTC. Its protein is CANSVPDLQETQYF.

The gene calls are TRBV5-5 and TRBJ1-4; D possibly corresponds to TRBD1 (5 bases). Germline V gene sequence: CDR1 SGHKS, CDR2 YYEKEE (reference sequence). The CDR3 contains 15 residues. The germline V and J ends were trimmed by 3 bases and 0 bases, with 9 bases remaining between them. In nucleotides, the CDR3 is TGTGCCAGCAGCTATAGGGACGCAACTAATGAAAAACTGTTTTTT. This codes for CASSYRDATNEKLFF.

This clonotype was observed many times. V gene TRBV7-9 combines with J gene TRBJ1-1, with TRBD1 as a possible D gene (6 bases). The CDR3 runs 14 residues. The V end lost 1 base, the J end lost 4 bases, and 10 bases lay between the germline ends. CDR1 SEHNR and CDR2 FQNEAQ come from the germline V gene (reference sequence). The CDR3 is CASSLEGGGTEAFF. The CDR3 DNA follows: TGTGCCAGCAGCTTAGAGGGGGGTGGCACTGAAGCTTTCTTT.

As regards this clonotype: A read error is possible here, since a much larger clone lies one base away. The chain couples TRBV7-6 to TRBJ2-3; D call uncertain. Looked up from germline, CDR1 is SGHVS and CDR2 is FNYEAQ. The CDR3 sequence is 14 residues long. CDR3 loop: CVSSPSDSTDTQYF. In DNA, the CDR3 is TGTGTCAGCAGCCCGAGTGACAGCACAGATACGCAGTATTTT.

The chain has TRBV7-9 and TRBJ1-5; 9 bases line up with TRBD1. The CDR3 is 16 residues long. V lost 5 bases, J lost 5 bases, and 10 bases stayed unmatched. Looked up from germline, CDR1 is SEHNR and CDR2 is FQNEAQ (reference sequence). This CDR3 is CASSRAGQGEDQPQHF. The CDR3 nucleotides are TGTGCCAGCAGCCGCGCGGGACAGGGTGAGGATCAGCCCCAGCATTTT.

This clonotype was detected many times. The V gene is TRBV7-8, the J gene TRBJ2-1, with D possibly being TRBD1 or TRBD2 (5 bases each). Germline-derived CDR1 and CDR2 are SGHVS and FQNEAQ. V was clipped by 5 bases and J by 6 bases, with 14 bases between them. The CDR3 is 14 residues long. The CDR3 reads CASSPRDGLNEQFF. The CDR3 DNA reads as TGTGCCAGCAGCCCCCGGGACGGACTCAATGAGCAGTTCTTC.